The 22 T cell receptor beta chains presented below share a single source sample, sequenced in a study of blood T cells in healthy people across ages. The second PCR ran about 6 to 11 cycles with a sample-barcoded 5' primer and J-beta primers. TCRdb reanalysed the 5' RACE reads using MiXCR and keeps one entry per CDR3 protein. The sample consists of around 750,000 distinct CDR3 sequences, 53% of them appearing once. Sequencing used blood. Receptors originate from a man at least 80 years old in good health.

This clonotype showed up just a few times. This rearrangement joins TRBV6-2 or TRBV6-3 to TRBJ2-7; D may be TRBD1 (6 bases). The V end lost 8 bases, the J end lost 0 bases, and 11 bases lay between the germline ends. Per the germline V gene, CDR1 is MNHEY and CDR2 is SVGEGT. The CDR3 covers 13 residues. CDR3 region: CASHGQSSYEQYF. The CDR3 DNA reads as TGTGCCAGCCACGGACAGAGCTCCTACGAGCAGTACTTC.

This chain uses TRBV12-3 or TRBV12-4 with TRBJ1-1; D gene uncertain. CDR3 size: 13 residues. Trimming stripped 8 bases from V and 4 bases from J, with 14 bases between. This CDR3 is CASWRTPGTEAFF. The CDR3 DNA reads as TGTGCCAGCTGGAGAACTCCGGGCACTGAAGCTTTCTTT.

This chain joins TRBV20-1 and TRBJ2-5; 12 positions agree with TRBD2. Looked up from germline, CDR1 is DFQATT and CDR2 is SNEGSKA (reference sequence). The V gene end was trimmed by 6 bases and the J gene end by 9 bases; junction bases not matched to a gene: 11. This CDR3 spans 14 amino acids. CDR3 region: CSAPGLAGLTAQYF. The CDR3 DNA reads TGCAGTGCGCCTGGACTAGCGGGATTAACGGCCCAGTACTTC.

CDR3 DNA sequence: TGCGCCAGCAGCCAAGATGCAGACTACGAGCAGTACTTC. Its protein is CASSQDADYEQYF. The chain is built from TRBV4-1 and TRBJ2-7; no firm D call. Germline V CDR1 and CDR2: MGHRA, YSYEKL. Between the trimmed V and J ends, which lost 0 bases and 3 bases, there was a span of 6 bases. This CDR3 has 13 residues.

This chain joins TRBV18 and TRBJ2-4, with D perhaps TRBD1 (6 bases). Deletions cut 5 bases from V and 13 bases from J, with 18 bases between. The CDR3 extends over 13 amino acids. CDR1 and CDR2 from the germline V gene are KGHSH and LQKENI. The CDR3 DNA sequence: TGTGCCAGCTCAGCAGGCCGTACAGGGTCCCAGTACTTC. As protein: CASSAGRTGSQYF.

This clonotype came up a few times. The chain recombines TRBV9 with TRBJ2-1, with 7 positions matching TRBD1. This CDR3 region has 14 residues. V gave up 2 bases and J gave up 9 bases; unmatched junction bases: 8. In germline, CDR1 is SGDLS, CDR2 YYNGEE. The DNA of the CDR3 is TGTGCCAGCAGCGTTCAGCCGGGACAGAGTGAGCAGTTCTTC. Protein sequence: CASSVQPGQSEQFF.

This sequence joins TRBV6-1 and TRBJ2-1; TRBD2 matches 14 bases. The J segment lost 8 bases and the V segment lost 8 bases, leaving 8 bases of the junction unmatched. The CDR3 contains 15 residues. The V gene's germline CDR1 is MNHNS and CDR2 SASEGT. CDR3 amino acids: CASPPGTSGSDEQFF. Here the CDR3 DNA reads TGTGCCAGCCCTCCCGGGACTAGCGGGAGCGATGAGCAGTTCTTC.

The chain joins TRBV6-5 to TRBJ2-2; D is perhaps TRBD1 or TRBD2 (5 bases each). V lost 10 bases, J lost 6 bases, and 15 bases lay in between. CDR1 MNHEY and CDR2 SVGAGI come from the germline V gene. The CDR3 has 13 amino acids. The CDR3 region is CATRDGIAGELFF. The CDR3 DNA reads as TGTGCCACCCGGGACGGGATCGCCGGGGAGCTGTTTTTT.

V is TRBV11-2 and J is TRBJ2-1; D call uncertain. Trimming cost V 1 base and J 6 bases, with 16 bases left between them. The CDR3 is 16 residues long. Germline V lookup: CDR1 SGHAT, CDR2 FQNNGV. CDR3 in amino acids: CASSLVGWTKGNEQFF. For the CDR3, the DNA is TGTGCCAGCAGCTTAGTGGGTTGGACCAAAGGCAATGAGCAGTTCTTC.

The V gene is TRBV12-3 or TRBV12-4, the J gene TRBJ2-3; D may correspond to TRBD1 or TRBD2 (5 bases each). V lost 4 bases and J lost 14, with 28 bases in between. CDR3 size: 16 residues. The CDR3 DNA reads as TGTGCCAGCAGTTCCGCCCTCGGGACCACCTATAGATACGCGTATTTT. Encoded protein: CASSSALGTTYRYAYF.

The rearrangement uses TRBV12-3 or TRBV12-4 and TRBJ2-4, with 8 bases aligning to TRBD2. The J call is uncertain, as TRBJ2-7 better fits the DNA end. The CDR3 contains 16 residues. As DNA, the CDR3 is TGTGCCAGCAGTTTAGGCCTAGCGGGCCCCTCCTACGAGCAGTACTTC. Protein product: CASSLGLAGPSYEQYF.

V usage is TRBV30 and J usage is TRBJ2-1; the D gene is possibly TRBD1 (5 bases). Per germline, CDR1 GTSNPN and CDR2 SVGIG (reference sequence). V was shortened by 4 bases and J by 6 bases, with 13 bases between the two germline ends. The CDR3 runs 13 residues. The CDR3: CAWNRGQGNEQFF. CDR3 in DNA: TGTGCCTGGAATAGGGGCCAGGGCAATGAGCAGTTCTTC.

This rearrangement joins TRBV20-1 to TRBJ2-1; D ambiguous. CDR3 length: 14 residues. Germline V gene sequence: CDR1 DFQATT, CDR2 SNEGSKA (reference sequence). Trimming removed 2 bases from V and 5 bases from J, with 13 bases in between. The DNA for the CDR3 is TGCAGTGCTAGAAAGATGGTAATCCACAATGAGCAGTTCTTC. Amino acids: CSARKMVIHNEQFF.

The chain has TRBV7-6 and TRBJ2-7, with 8 bases lining up with TRBD2. V was pared by 6 bases and J by 5 bases, with 3 bases of the junction left unmatched. CDR3 length equals 12 residues. CDR1 and CDR2 (germline): SGHVS, FNYEAQ. The CDR3 is CASRGTSNEQYF. CDR3 nucleotide sequence: TGTGCCAGCAGGGGGACTAGTAACGAGCAGTACTTC.

The chain couples TRBV7-6 to TRBJ2-7; TRBD1 or TRBD2 may be the D gene (5 bases each). Germline CDR1 reads SGHVS; CDR2 reads FNYEAQ. This CDR3 is built from 17 residues. V was pared by 2 bases and J by 2 bases, with 19 bases between. CDR3 sequence (DNA): TGTGCCAGCAGCTTATCGGCTTCGCAGGGACGCCCCTACGAGCAGTACTTC. It encodes CASSLSASQGRPYEQYF.

DNA of the CDR3: TGTGCCAGCAGCCGGACCCAGCAAGAGACCCAGTACTTC. It translates to CASSRTQQETQYF. The rearrangement uses TRBV7-3 and TRBJ2-5; D remains ambiguous. From germline, CDR1 is SGHTA and CDR2 FQGTGA. The CDR3 totals 13 residues. Trimming stripped 5 bases from V and 2 bases from J, with 9 bases between. The variable domain in full, completed from reference TRBV7-3 and TRBJ2-5, reads GAGVSQTPSNKVTEKGKYVELRCDPISGHTALYWYRQSLGQGPEFLIYFQGTGAADDSGLPNDRFFAVRPEGSVSTLKIQRTERGDSAVYLCASSRTQQETQYFGPGTRLLVL.

The V gene is TRBV7-3, the J gene TRBJ2-3, with a weak D call TRBD2 (6 bases). CDR3 size: 16 residues. Germline CDR1 reads SGHTA; CDR2 reads FQGTGA. The V end was cut by 1 base, the J end by 4 bases, with 15 bases between. The CDR3 is CASSLKWREGADTQYF. As DNA, the CDR3 is TGTGCCAGCAGCTTAAAGTGGCGGGAAGGCGCAGATACGCAGTATTTT.

This chain joins TRBV18 and TRBJ2-1; TRBD2 is a possible D gene (5 bases). This CDR3 is built from 13 residues. Between the trimmed V and J ends, which lost 2 bases and 6 bases, there was a span of 8 bases. The V gene's germline CDR1 is KGHSH and CDR2 LQKENI. The DNA of the CDR3 is TGTGCCAGCTCACCAGGACTGGGCAATGAGCAGTTCTTC. Its protein product is CASSPGLGNEQFF.

This clonotype was seen more than once but under ten times. J is TRBJ1-1 and V is TRBV29-1, with 10 bases matching TRBD1. CDR3 length: 14 residues. CDR1 and CDR2 (germline): SQVTM, ANQGSEA. The V and J ends lost 6 bases and 6 bases, in that order; junction bases with no gene match: 10. The CDR3 is CSVYRQGAKPEAFF. The CDR3 nucleotides read TGCAGCGTATACAGACAGGGGGCGAAGCCTGAAGCTTTCTTT.

This clonotype was recorded a few times. The V gene is TRBV6-7, the J gene TRBJ2-1; D is perhaps TRBD1 (5 bases). TRBV6-7 is labeled an ORF, and its function is uncertain. V gave up 5 bases and J gave up 4 bases, with 12 bases separating them. The CDR3 loop spans 14 amino acids. For the CDR3, the DNA is TGTGCCAGCAGTGGATCAAACAGGTACAATGAGCAGTTCTTC. Translation gives CASSGSNRYNEQFF.

This clonotype was found a few times. The rearrangement uses TRBV9 and TRBJ2-3, with a tentative D call TRBD2 (7 bases). With 0 bases removed from V and 4 bases from J, the gap between germline ends came to 12 bases. The CDR3 has 15 amino acids. The germline V gene has CDR1 SGDLS and CDR2 YYNGEE. The CDR3 region is CASSVEGGGADTQYF. CDR3 sequence (DNA): TGTGCCAGCAGCGTAGAAGGGGGGGGAGCAGATACGCAGTATTTT.

Of note for this clonotype: This sequence may be a read error, since a much larger clone differs from it by one base. V and J are TRBV21-1 and TRBJ2-7. TRBV21-1 is listed as a pseudogene. There are 16 residues in the CDR3. The CDR3 loop reads CASSICRNQAQYEQYF. The CDR3 coding sequence is TGTGCCAGCAGCATCTGCCGGAACCAAGCGCAGTACGAGCAGTACTTC.